These 31 T cell receptor beta chains came from one sample sequenced in a study of cytomegalovirus exposure and HLA in healthy donors. Researchers ran the PCR with 60 Vbeta and 13 Jbeta primers. Libraries were prepared by immunoSEQ multiplex PCR; TCRdb keeps only in-frame clonotypes and omits some of them. This sample has more than 100,000 clones, with roughly three fifths found just once. The sample was PBMCs. The receptors derive from a man aged 40-49 years in good health and CMV-seropositive.

This clone was recorded a few times. The gene calls are TRBV7-2 and TRBJ2-7; 9 nucleotides match TRBD2. The CDR3 is 14 residues long. The trim removed 5 bases at V and 3 bases at J, leaving 5 bases unmatched. Germline CDR1 and CDR2: SGHTA and FQGNSA. This chain's CDR3 is CASSLKAGGYEQYF. CDR3 nucleotides: TGTGCCAGCAGCCTGAAAGCGGGGGGCTACGAGCAGTACTTC.

This clone was seen a few times. This sequence joins TRBV2 and TRBJ1-1; perhaps TRBD1 as D (5 bases). Germline V lookup: CDR1 SNHLY, CDR2 FYNNEI. The germline V and J ends were trimmed by 3 bases and 8 bases, with 22 bases remaining between them. The CDR3 consists of 16 residues. CDR3 protein: CASSDLGTAVGREAFF. CDR3 coding DNA: TGTGCCAGCAGTGATCTTGGGACCGCTGTTGGGAGGGAAGCTTTCTTT. The variable domain in full, with the rest retrieved from reference TRBV2 and TRBJ1-1, is EPEVTQTPSHQVTQMGQEVILRCVPISNHLYFYWYRQILGQKVEFLVSFYNNEISEKSEIFDDQFSVERPDGSNFTLKIRSTKLEDSAMYFCASSDLGTAVGREAFFGQGTRLTVV.

This clone was counted a single time. The chain employs TRBV21-1 and TRBJ1-5; no DNA check was done on the table's D call, TRBD1. TRBV21-1 is recorded as a pseudogene. This CDR3 is built from 18 residues. The CDR3 region has the DNA TGTGCCAGCAGCCCCCGGGCCACAGGACGAAGTAGCAATCAGCCCCAGCATTTT. It yields the protein CASSPRATGRSSNQPQHF.

The chain joins TRBV7-9 to TRBJ2-5; the match to TRBD2 covers 11 bases. CDR3 length: 18 amino acids. V trimming: 7 bases; J trimming: 0 bases; junction bases outside the gene matches: 13. The germline V gene encodes CDR1 SEHNR and CDR2 FQNEAQ (reference sequence). CDR3 nucleotides: TGTGCCAGCACCCCTGGCCTAGCGGGAGGCGGGGACCAAGAGACCCAGTACTTC. Its protein product is CASTPGLAGGGDQETQYF.

This chain links TRBV7-3 with TRBJ1-1; possible D gene TRBD1, 5 bases. This CDR3 has 18 amino acids. Germline V CDR1 and CDR2: SGHTA, FQGTGA. V gave up 1 base and J gave up 0 bases, with 18 bases separating them. CDR3 residues: CASSLKPYARGMNTEAFF. The CDR3 DNA reads TGTGCCAGCAGCTTAAAACCGTATGCACGGGGGATGAACACTGAAGCTTTCTTT.

The chain carries TRBV28 and TRBJ2-3, with 13 bases aligning to TRBD2. Germline CDR1 reads MDHEN; CDR2 reads SYDVKM. Trimming at V came to 6 bases and at J to 6 bases, leaving 9 bases not matched to a gene. The CDR3 has 16 residues. CDR3 sequence (DNA): TGTGCCAGCAGCCGACGGACTAGCGGGAGAGGTGATACGCAGTATTTT. It encodes CASSRRTSGRGDTQYF.

This clone has a single count. This chain connects TRBV5-6 to TRBJ2-5; D tentatively reads TRBD1 or TRBD2 (7 bases each). Germline values: CDR1 SGHDT, CDR2 YYEEEE. The ends were cut back, 4 bases at V and 8 bases at J, with 18 bases in the middle. The CDR3 is 14 amino acids. The CDR3 DNA sequence: TGTGCCAGCAGCCTGGGACAGTCGGGAGGCACCCAGTACTTC. As protein: CASSLGQSGGTQYF.

J is TRBJ2-5 and V is TRBV2; perhaps TRBD1 as D (5 bases). CDR1 and CDR2 from the germline V gene are SNHLY and FYNNEI. V lost 6 bases and J 4 bases, leaving 12 bases between the germline ends. The CDR3 is 13 amino acids. CDR3: CASSGRQLETQYF. CDR3 DNA sequence: TGTGCCAGCAGCGGCCGACAGCTAGAGACCCAGTACTTC.

This clone was detected only a few times. CDR3 in amino acids: CASSFASGTYEQYF. The CDR3, as DNA: TGTGCCAGCAGCTTCGCTAGCGGGACCTACGAGCAGTACTTC. The chain joins TRBV5-4 to TRBJ2-5; 9 bases are shared with TRBD2. With the DNA end fitting TRBJ2-7 better, the J assignment may be wrong. This CDR3 region has 14 residues. Germline-derived CDR1 and CDR2 are SGHNT and YYREEE (reference sequence).

This chain connects TRBV5-4 to TRBJ1-4; D is possibly TRBD1 (6 bases). V was pared by 4 bases and J by 7 bases, with 14 bases between. The CDR3 is made up of 14 amino acids. Germline CDR1 SGHNT, CDR2 YYREEE (reference sequence). The CDR3 reads CASSRALGGEKLFF. The DNA of the CDR3 is TGTGCCAGCAGCCGGGCCCTAGGGGGTGAAAAACTGTTTTTT.

The V gene is TRBV7-2, the J gene TRBJ2-3; D might be TRBD2 (7 bases). Germline-derived CDR1 and CDR2 are SGHTA and FQGNSA. Trimming took off 4 bases at V and 3 bases at J, with 14 bases between the two ends. This CDR3 is built from 15 residues. Here the CDR3 DNA reads TGTGCCAGCAGCTCGCCCAGCGGGACAACAGATACGCAGTATTTT. Translation gives CASSSPSGTTDTQYF.

This clone appeared a single time. This rearrangement joins TRBV6-5 to TRBJ1-5; D not certain. Germline assignment: CDR1 MNHEY and CDR2 SVGAGI. This CDR3 has 13 amino acids. The V end lost 5 bases, the J end lost 5 bases, and 10 bases lay between the germline ends. For the CDR3, the DNA is TGTGCCAGCAGTGTTACTGCGGATCAGCCCCAGCATTTT. This encodes CASSVTADQPQHF.

This chain joins TRBV6-1 and TRBJ1-6; the D is unclear. Germline V lookup: CDR1 MNHNS, CDR2 SASEGT. The CDR3 runs to 17 residues. V was trimmed by 1 base and J by 0 bases, leaving 10 bases between them. The CDR3 spells CASSEDGLSSYNSPLHF. For the CDR3, the DNA is TGTGCCAGCAGTGAAGACGGTTTGAGCTCCTATAATTCACCCCTCCACTTT.

This clone occurred a few times. The V gene is TRBV15, the J gene TRBJ1-5, with D possibly matching TRBD1 (6 bases). Germline V gives CDR1 LNHNV, CDR2 YYDKDF (reference sequence). This CDR3 is 17 amino acids long. V was clipped by 0 bases and J by 6 bases, with 18 bases between them. CDR3 nucleotide sequence: TGTGCCACCAGCAGAGATCTAGTGGGGGCTGAAAGTCAGCCCCAGCATTTT. Its protein product is CATSRDLVGAESQPQHF.

This chain links TRBV7-6 with TRBJ2-1; 10 nucleotides agree with TRBD2. This CDR3 is 15 amino acids long. V shed 1 base, J shed 4 bases, and the junction held 1 base outside the gene matches. Germline CDR1 reads SGHVS; CDR2 reads FNYEAQ. The CDR3 DNA follows: TGTGCCAGCAGCTTAGAGACTAGCGGGTACAATGAGCAGTTCTTC. Amino acids: CASSLETSGYNEQFF.

A single count supports this clone. V usage is TRBV27 and J usage is TRBJ2-7; 11 nucleotides line up with TRBD2. The V gene's germline CDR1 is MNHEY and CDR2 SMNVEV (reference sequence). The CDR3 spans 16 residues. V lost 5 bases and J lost 0; bases outside the gene matches: 6. CDR3: CASSPLLAGGSYEQYF. The CDR3 DNA follows: TGTGCCAGCAGTCCACTTCTAGCGGGAGGCTCCTACGAGCAGTACTTC.

The chain combines TRBV7-2 with TRBJ1-3, with a tentative D call TRBD1 (5 bases). The CDR3 is made up of 15 amino acids. Germline values: CDR1 SGHTA, CDR2 FQGNSA. The V end lost 1 base, the J end lost 3 bases, and 10 bases lay between the germline ends. CDR3 loop: CASSLGGLSGNTIYF. For the CDR3, the DNA is TGTGCCAGCAGCTTAGGGGGCTTGAGTGGAAACACCATATATTTT.

The chain uses TRBV7-2 and TRBJ1-5; 8 bases are shared with TRBD1. The CDR3 has 16 amino acids. The V segment lost 5 bases and the J segment 5 bases; nucleotides outside the gene matches: 11. Germline CDR1 and CDR2: SGHTA and FQGNSA. The CDR3 nucleotides are TGTGCCAGCAGCCGGGACAGGAAAGAGATCTATCAGCCCCAGCATTTT. It translates to CASSRDRKEIYQPQHF. Complete variable domain (other parts from reference TRBV7-2 and TRBJ1-5): GAGVSQSPSNKVTEKGKDVELRCDPISGHTALYWYRQSLGQGLEFLIYFQGNSAPDKSGLPSDRFSAERTGGSVSTLTIQRTQQEDSAVYLCASSRDRKEIYQPQHFGDGTRLSIL.

The chain carries TRBV28 and TRBJ1-2, with D maybe TRBD1 (5 bases). With 6 bases removed from V and 3 bases from J, the gap between germline ends came to 14 bases. Germline CDR1 MDHEN, CDR2 SYDVKM. CDR3 size: 14 residues. DNA for the CDR3: TGTGCCAGCAGCCTCACGACAGCCCACTATGGCTACACCTTC. Its protein product is CASSLTTAHYGYTF.

The gene calls are TRBV7-2 and TRBJ2-5; the D gene is possibly TRBD1 (5 bases). In germline, CDR1 is SGHTA, CDR2 FQGNSA. The V gene lost 5 bases and the J gene lost 5 bases, with 18 bases spanning the gap. The CDR3 covers 15 residues. The CDR3: CASSPIGAAGETQYF. The CDR3, as DNA: TGTGCCAGCAGCCCTATAGGGGCCGCTGGGGAGACCCAGTACTTC.

The rearrangement uses TRBV12-5 and TRBJ1-2, with a weak D call TRBD1 (6 bases). The CDR3 has 16 amino acids. Germline V gene lookup returns CDR1 LGHNT and CDR2 FRNRAP. V was cut by 6 bases and J by 0 bases, with 17 bases left in between. CDR3 in DNA: TGTGCTAGTGGCCGCGGTGTGGGGGCCTCTAACTATGGCTACACCTTC. It is translated as CASGRGVGASNYGYTF.

The CDR3 nucleotides are TGTGCCAGCAGCTTACAGGGGACCCTAGCCAAAAACATTCAGTACTTC. Its protein product is CASSLQGTLAKNIQYF. This chain links TRBV7-9 with TRBJ2-4; weak D call: TRBD1 (6 bases). The CDR3 has 16 amino acids. Trimming took off 2 bases at V and 0 bases at J, with 11 bases between the two ends. Germline V gene data show CDR1 as SEHNR and CDR2 as FQNEAQ (reference sequence).

This chain joins TRBV28 and TRBJ2-5; no clear D. The CDR3 covers 11 residues. Germline CDR1 reads MDHEN; CDR2 reads SYDVKM. Between the trimmed V and J ends, which lost 2 bases and 5 bases, there was a span of 3 bases. The CDR3 DNA reads as TGTGCCAGCAGTTTAGGCGAGACCCAGTACTTC. It codes for CASSLGETQYF.

The table lists this clone with a count of one. An end of the junction does not agree with germline; a read error may underlie this. V gene TRBV7-7 combines with J gene TRBJ2-1; possible D gene TRBD2, 7 bases. CDR3 length: 13 residues. Germline CDR1 is SSHAT and CDR2 is FNYEAQ (reference sequence). CDR3: CASSLRGGNEQFF. The CDR3 region has the DNA TGTGCTAGCAGCTTAAGGGGGGGCAATGAGCAGTTCTTC. Full variable domain (rest looked up from reference TRBV7-7 and TRBJ2-1): GAGVSQSPRYKVTKRGQDVTLRCDPISSHATLYWYQQALGQGPEFLTYFNYEAQPDKSGLPSDRFSAERPEGSISTLTIQRTEQRDSAMYRCASSLRGGNEQFFGPGTRLTVL.

V and J are TRBV29-1 and TRBJ1-1; unclear D gene. Germline V lookup: CDR1 SQVTM, CDR2 ANQGSEA. Deletions cut 4 bases from V and 5 bases from J, with 14 bases between. CDR3 size: 13 residues. The CDR3 is CSVVDGGLTEAFF. In DNA form, the CDR3 reads TGCAGCGTTGTAGACGGCGGGTTGACTGAAGCTTTCTTT.

The chain joins TRBV6-5 to TRBJ1-5, with D perhaps TRBD1 (5 bases). Deletions cut 0 bases from V and 6 bases from J, with 9 bases between. This CDR3 region has 14 residues. In germline, CDR1 is MNHEY, CDR2 SVGAGI. CDR3 in amino acids: CASSYSNRGQPQHF. CDR3 nucleotides: TGTGCCAGCAGTTACTCGAATAGGGGTCAGCCCCAGCATTTT.

The CDR3: CASGTGGTEKLFF. DNA of the CDR3: TGTGCCAGCGGGACAGGGGGCACGGAAAAACTGTTTTTT. The chain links TRBV27 to TRBJ1-4; the match to TRBD1 covers 12 bases. The germline CDR1 and CDR2 sequences are MNHEY and SMNVEV (reference sequence). This CDR3 has 13 amino acids. Germline trimming cut 8 bases from V and 8 bases from J; bases unmatched to any gene: 3.

This sequence joins TRBV29-1 and TRBJ2-3, with D possibly TRBD1 on 6 matching bases. Germline CDR1 is SQVTM and CDR2 is ANQGSEA. Trimming removed 4 bases from V and 0 bases from J, with 14 bases in between. CDR3 length: 15 amino acids. CDR3 DNA sequence: TGCAGCGTTGGAAACGGACAGACTAGCACAGATACGCAGTATTTT. Protein: CSVGNGQTSTDTQYF.

This CDR3 is CAWSRGALGEKLFF. For the CDR3, the DNA is TGTGCCTGGAGTAGGGGTGCGCTTGGTGAAAAACTGTTTTTT. The chain uses TRBV30 and TRBJ1-4; tentative D call: TRBD1 (5 bases). V shed 2 bases and J shed 7 bases, with 14 bases lying between them. This CDR3 spans 14 amino acids. CDR1 and CDR2 (germline): GTSNPN, SVGIG (reference sequence).

This clone was picked up one time. The chain joins TRBV18 to TRBJ2-7; D is possibly TRBD2 (6 bases). The CDR3 extends over 15 amino acids. Germline V gene sequence: CDR1 KGHSH, CDR2 LQKENI. Trimming pared 1 base from V and 6 bases from J, leaving 16 bases between. The CDR3 region is CASSPRRADGGEQYF. Written as DNA, the CDR3 is TGTGCCAGCTCACCACGAAGGGCCGACGGGGGCGAGCAGTACTTC.

This clone occurred a few times. This chain links TRBV5-5 with TRBJ2-2; 8 bases are a match to TRBD1. CDR1 and CDR2 (germline): SGHKS, YYEKEE (reference sequence). The CDR3 sequence is 16 residues long. V lost 0 bases, J lost 3 bases, and 4 bases stayed unmatched. CDR3: CASSLEGQAYTGELFF. The CDR3 coding sequence is TGTGCCAGCAGCTTGGAGGGACAGGCCTACACCGGGGAGCTGTTTTTT.